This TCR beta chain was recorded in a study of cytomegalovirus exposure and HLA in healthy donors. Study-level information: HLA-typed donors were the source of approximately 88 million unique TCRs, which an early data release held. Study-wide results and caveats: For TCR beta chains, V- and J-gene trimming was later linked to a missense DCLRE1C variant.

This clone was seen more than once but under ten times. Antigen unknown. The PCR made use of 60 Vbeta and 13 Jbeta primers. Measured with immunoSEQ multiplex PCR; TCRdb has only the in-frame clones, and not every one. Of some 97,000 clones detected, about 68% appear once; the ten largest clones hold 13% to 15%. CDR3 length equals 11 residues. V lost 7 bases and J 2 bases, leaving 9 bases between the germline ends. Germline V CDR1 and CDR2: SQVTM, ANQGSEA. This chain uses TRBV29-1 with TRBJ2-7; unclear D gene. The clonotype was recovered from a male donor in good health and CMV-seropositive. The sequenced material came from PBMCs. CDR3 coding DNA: TGCAGCGCTTCAGGAACCTACGAGCAGTACTTC. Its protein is CSASGTYEQYF.